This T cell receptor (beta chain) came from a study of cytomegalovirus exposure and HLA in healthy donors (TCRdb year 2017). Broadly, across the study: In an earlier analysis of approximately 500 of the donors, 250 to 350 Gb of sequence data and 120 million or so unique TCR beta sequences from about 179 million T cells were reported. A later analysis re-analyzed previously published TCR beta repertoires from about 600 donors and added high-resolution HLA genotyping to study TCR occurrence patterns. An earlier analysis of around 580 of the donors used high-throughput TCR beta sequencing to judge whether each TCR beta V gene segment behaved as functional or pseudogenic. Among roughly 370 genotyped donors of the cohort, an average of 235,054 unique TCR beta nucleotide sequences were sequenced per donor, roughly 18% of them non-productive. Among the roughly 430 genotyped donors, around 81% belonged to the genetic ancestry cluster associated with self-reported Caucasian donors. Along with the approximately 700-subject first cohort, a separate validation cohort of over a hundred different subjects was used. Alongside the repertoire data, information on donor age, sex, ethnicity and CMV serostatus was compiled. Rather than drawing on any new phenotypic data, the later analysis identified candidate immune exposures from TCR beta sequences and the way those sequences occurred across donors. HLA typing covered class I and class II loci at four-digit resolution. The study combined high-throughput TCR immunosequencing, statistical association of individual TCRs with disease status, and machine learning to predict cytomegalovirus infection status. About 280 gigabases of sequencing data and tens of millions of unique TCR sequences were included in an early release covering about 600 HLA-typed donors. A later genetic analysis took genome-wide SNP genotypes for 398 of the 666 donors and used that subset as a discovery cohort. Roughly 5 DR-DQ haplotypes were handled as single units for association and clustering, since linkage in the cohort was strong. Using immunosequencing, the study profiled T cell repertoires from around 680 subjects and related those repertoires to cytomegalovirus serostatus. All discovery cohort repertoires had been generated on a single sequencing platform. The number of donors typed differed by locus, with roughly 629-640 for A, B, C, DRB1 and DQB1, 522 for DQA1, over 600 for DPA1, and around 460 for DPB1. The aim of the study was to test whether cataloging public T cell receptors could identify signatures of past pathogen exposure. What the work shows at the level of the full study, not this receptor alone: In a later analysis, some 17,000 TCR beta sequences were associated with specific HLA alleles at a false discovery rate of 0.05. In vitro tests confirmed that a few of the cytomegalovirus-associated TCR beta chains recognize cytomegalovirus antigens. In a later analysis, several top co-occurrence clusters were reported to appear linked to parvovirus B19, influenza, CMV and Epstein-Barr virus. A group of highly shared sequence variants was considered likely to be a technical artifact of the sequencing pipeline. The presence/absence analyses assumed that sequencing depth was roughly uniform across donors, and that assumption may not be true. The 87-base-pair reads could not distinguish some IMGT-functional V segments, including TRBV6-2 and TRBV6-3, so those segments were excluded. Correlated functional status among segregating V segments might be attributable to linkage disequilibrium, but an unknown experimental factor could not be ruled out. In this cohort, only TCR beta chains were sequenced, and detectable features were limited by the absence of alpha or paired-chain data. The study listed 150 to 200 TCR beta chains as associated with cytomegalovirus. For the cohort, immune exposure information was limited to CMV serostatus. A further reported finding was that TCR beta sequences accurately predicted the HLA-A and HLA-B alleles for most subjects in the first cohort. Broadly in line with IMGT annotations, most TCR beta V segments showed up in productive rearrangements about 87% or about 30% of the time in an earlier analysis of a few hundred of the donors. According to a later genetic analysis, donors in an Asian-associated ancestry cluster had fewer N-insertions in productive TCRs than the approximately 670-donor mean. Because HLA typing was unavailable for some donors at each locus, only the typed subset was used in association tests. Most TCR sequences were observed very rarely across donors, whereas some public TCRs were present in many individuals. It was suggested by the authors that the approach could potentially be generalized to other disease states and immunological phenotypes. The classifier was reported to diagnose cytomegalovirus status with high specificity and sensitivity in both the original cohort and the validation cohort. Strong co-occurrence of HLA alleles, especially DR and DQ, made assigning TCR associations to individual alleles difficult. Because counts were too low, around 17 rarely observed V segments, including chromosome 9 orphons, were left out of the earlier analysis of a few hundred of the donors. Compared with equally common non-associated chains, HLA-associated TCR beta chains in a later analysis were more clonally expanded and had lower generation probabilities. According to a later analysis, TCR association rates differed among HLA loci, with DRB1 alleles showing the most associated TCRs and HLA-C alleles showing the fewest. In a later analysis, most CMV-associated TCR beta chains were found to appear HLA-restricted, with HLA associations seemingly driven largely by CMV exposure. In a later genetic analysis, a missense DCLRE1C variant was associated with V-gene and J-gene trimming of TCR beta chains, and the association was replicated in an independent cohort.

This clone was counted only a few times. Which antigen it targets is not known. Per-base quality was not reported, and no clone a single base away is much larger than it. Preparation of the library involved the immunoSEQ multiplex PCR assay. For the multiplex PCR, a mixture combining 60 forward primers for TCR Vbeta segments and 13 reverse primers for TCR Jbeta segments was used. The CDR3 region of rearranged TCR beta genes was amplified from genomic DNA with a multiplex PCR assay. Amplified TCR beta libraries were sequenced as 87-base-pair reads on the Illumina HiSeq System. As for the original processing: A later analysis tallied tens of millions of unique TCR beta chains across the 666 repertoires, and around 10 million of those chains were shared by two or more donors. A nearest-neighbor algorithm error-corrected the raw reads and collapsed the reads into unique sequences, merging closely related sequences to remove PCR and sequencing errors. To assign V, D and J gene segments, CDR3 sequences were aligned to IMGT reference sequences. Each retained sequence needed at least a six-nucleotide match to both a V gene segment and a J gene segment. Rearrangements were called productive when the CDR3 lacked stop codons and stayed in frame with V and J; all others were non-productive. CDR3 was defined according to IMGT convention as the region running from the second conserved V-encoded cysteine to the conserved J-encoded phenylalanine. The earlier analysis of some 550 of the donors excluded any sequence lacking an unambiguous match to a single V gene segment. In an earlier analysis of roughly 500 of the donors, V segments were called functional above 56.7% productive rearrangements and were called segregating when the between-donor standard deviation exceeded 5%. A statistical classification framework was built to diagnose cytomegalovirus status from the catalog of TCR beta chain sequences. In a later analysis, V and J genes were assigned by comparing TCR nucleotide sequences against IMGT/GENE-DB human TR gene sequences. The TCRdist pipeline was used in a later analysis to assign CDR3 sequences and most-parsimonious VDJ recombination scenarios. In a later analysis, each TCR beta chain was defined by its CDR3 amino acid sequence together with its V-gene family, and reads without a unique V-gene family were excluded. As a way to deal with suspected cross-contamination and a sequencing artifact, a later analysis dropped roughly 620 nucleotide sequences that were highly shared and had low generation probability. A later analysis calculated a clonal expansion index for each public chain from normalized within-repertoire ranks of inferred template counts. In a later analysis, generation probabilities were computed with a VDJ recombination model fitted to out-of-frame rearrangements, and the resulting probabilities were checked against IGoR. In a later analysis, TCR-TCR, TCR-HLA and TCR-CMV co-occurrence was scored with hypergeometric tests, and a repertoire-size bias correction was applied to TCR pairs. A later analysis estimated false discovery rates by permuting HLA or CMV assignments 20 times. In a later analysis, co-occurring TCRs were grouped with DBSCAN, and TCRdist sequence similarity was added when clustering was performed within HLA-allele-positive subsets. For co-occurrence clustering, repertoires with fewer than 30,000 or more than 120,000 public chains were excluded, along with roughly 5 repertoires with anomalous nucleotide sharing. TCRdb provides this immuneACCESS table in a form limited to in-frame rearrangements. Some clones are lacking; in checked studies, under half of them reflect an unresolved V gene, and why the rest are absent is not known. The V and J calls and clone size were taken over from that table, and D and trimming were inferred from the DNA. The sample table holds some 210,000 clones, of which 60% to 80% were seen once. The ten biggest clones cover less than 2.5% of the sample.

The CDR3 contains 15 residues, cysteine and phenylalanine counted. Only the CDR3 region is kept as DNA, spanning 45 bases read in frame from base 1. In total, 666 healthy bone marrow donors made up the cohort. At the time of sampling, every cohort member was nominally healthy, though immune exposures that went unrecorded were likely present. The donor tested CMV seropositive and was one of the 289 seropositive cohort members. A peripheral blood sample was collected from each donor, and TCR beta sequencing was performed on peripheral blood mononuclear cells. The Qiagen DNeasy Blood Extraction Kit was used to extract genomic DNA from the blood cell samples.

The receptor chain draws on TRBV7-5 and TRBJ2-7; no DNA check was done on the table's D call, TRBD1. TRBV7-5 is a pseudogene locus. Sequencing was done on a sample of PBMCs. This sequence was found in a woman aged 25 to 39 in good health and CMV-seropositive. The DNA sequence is TGTGCCAGAAGCTCCACTCCGGGACAGGGATACGAGCAGTACTTC. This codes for CARSSTPGQGYEQYF.